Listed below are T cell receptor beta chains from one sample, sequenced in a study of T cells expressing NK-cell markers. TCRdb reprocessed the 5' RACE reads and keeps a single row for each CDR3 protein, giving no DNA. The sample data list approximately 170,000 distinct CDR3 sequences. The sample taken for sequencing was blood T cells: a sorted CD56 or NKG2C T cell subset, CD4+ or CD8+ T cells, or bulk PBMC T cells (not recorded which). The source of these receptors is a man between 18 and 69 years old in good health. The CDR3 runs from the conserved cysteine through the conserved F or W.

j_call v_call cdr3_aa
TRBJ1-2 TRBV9 CASSVAVDRVYYGYTF
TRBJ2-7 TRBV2 CASRESPSSYEQYF
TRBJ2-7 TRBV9 CASSGLEGPSYEQYF
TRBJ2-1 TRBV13 CASSPIAGGYNEQFF
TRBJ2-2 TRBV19 CASSWGLLNTGELFF
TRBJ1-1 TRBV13 CASSYRYRQSIEFDSEAFF
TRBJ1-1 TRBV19 CASKTGGGTEAFF
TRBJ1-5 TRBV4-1 CASSHAIGNQPQHF
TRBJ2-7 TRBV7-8 CASSKRQGERVEQYF
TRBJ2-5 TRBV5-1 CASSLTSGGEYQETQYF
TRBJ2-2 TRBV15 CATSRDRTSANTGELFF
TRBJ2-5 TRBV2 CASSPRLTQYF
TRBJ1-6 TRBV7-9 CASSSATDGGSPLHF
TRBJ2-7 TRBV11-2 CASSLDGRGPYEQYF
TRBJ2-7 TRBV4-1 CASSQILAGPSYEQYF
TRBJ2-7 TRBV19 CASSIGGQGGNEQYF
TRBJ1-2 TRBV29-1 CSVIGGGYGYTF
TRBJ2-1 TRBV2 CARSGAGANNEQFF
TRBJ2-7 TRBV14 CASSRLSYEQYF
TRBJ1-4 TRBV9 CASSGINEKLFF
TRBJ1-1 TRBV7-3 CASSQGQGTEAFF
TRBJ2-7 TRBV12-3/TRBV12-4 CASSPNPGQSYEQYF
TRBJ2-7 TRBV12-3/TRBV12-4 CASSLTESSYEQYF
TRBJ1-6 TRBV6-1 CASSEAQGSPLHF
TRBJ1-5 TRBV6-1 CASSRTGHGQPQHF
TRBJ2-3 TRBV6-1 CASSAASSTDTQYF
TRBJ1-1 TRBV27 CASSWGQGSTEAFF
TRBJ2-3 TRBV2 CASIHGLADTQYF
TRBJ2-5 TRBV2 CASTDWAGEYQETQYF
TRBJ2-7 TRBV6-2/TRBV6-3 CASSGTGDNEQYF
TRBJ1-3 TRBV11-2 CASSLGQGLNTIYF
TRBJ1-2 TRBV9 CASSVGLENYGYTF
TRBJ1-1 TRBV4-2 CASSPLVNTEAFF
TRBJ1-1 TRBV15 CATSRDPPAKGEAFF
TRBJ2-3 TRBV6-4 CASSVVAETDTQYF
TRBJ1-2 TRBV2 CASRSPGRSYGYTF
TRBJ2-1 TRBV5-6 CASRSWVYNEQFF
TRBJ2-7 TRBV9 CASSVDGSFGEQYF
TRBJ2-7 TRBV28 CASRGQGSHEQYF
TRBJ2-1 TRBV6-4 CASTTGFHEQFF